This T cell receptor (beta chain) was captured in a study of blood T cell repertoires in COVID-19. Across the whole study: Sample material is recorded as cDNA or gDNA derived from T cells, B-cell-depleted T cells, or PBMCs.

The CDR3 spans 15 residues. V lost 5 bases and J 4 bases, leaving 16 bases between the germline ends. Germline V gene lookup returns CDR1 MNHEY and CDR2 SMNVEV (reference sequence). The assay was immunoSEQ multiplex PCR, and TCRdb's table has in-frame clones only and misses some. This sample carries 100,000 to 150,000 clones, 85% to 90% of them seen once, and the ten largest clones take 3.8%. Sequencing input: peripheral blood. This receptor was obtained from an older woman with COVID-19, enrolled during active disease. The rearrangement joins TRBV27 to TRBJ2-3, with a tentative D call TRBD1 (6 bases). The CDR3 sequence is CASSVRGRRSDTQYF. The CDR3 bases are TGTGCCAGCAGTGTCAGGGGCCGAAGGTCAGATACGCAGTATTTT.